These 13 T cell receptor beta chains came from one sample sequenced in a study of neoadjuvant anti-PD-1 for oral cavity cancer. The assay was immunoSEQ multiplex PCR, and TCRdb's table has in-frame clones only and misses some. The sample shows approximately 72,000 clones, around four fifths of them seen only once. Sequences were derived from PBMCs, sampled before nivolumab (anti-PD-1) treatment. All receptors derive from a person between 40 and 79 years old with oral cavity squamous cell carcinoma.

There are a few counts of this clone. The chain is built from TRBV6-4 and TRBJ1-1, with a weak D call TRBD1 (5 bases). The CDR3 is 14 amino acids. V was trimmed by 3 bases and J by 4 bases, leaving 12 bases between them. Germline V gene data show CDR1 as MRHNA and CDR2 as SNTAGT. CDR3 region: CASSESEQGTEAFF. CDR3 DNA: TGTGCCAGCAGTGAGTCGGAGCAGGGCACTGAAGCTTTCTTT.

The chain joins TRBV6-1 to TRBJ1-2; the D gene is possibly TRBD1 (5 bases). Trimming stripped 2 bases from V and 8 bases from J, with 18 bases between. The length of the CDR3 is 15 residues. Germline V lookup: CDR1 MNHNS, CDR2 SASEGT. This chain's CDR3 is CASSEIRGFLFGYTF. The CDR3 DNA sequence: TGTGCCAGCAGTGAAATTCGGGGGTTTCTTTTCGGCTACACCTTC.

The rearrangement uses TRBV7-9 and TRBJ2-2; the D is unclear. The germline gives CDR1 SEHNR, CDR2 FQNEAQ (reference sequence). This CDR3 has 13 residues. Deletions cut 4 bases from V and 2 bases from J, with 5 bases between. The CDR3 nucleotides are TGTGCCAGCAGCTCCCTAAACACCGGGGAGCTGTTTTTT. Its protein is CASSSLNTGELFF. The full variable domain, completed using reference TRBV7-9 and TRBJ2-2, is DTGVSQNPRHKITKRGQNVTFRCDPISEHNRLYWYRQTLGQGPEFLTYFQNEAQLEKSRLLSDRFSAERPKGSFSTLEIQRTEQGDSAMYLCASSSLNTGELFFGEGSRLTVL.

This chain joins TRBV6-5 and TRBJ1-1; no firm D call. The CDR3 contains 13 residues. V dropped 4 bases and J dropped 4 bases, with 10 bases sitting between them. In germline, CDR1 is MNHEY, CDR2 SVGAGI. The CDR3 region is CASSSRVFTEAFF. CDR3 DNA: TGTGCCAGCAGTTCGAGGGTGTTCACTGAAGCTTTCTTT.

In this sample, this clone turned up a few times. For the CDR3, the DNA is TGTGCCAGCAGCCCCGACTCTAACTATGGCTACACCTTC. Its protein is CASSPDSNYGYTF. The J gene is TRBJ1-2, the V gene TRBV7-3; D is unclear. The germline V and J ends were trimmed by 5 bases and 0 bases, with 7 bases remaining between them. Germline-derived CDR1 and CDR2 are SGHTA and FQGTGA. The CDR3 sequence is 13 residues long.

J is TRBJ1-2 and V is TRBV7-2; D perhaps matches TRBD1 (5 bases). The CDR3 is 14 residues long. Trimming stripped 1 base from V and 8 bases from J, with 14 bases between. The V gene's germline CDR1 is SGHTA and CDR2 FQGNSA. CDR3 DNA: TGTGCCAGCAGCTTAGAGGGCAGGGCCTGGGGCTACACCTTC. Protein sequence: CASSLEGRAWGYTF.

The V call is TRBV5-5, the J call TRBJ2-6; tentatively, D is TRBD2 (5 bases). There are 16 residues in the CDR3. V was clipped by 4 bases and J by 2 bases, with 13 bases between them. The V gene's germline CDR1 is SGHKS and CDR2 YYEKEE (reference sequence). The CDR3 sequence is CASSRVGVAGANVLTF. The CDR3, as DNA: TGTGCCAGCAGCCGAGTCGGGGTGGCTGGGGCCAACGTCCTGACTTTC.

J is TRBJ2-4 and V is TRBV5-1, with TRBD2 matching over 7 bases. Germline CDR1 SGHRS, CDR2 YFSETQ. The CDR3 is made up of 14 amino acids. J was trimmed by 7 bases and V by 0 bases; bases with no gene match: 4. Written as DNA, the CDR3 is TGCGCCAGCAGCTTGGAGGGAGGGCGGAACATTCAGTACTTC. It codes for CASSLEGGRNIQYF. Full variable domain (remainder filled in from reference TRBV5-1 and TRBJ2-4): KAGVTQTPRYLIKTRGQQVTLSCSPISGHRSVSWYQQTPGQGLQFLFEYFSETQRNKGNFPGRFSGRQFSNSRSEMNVSTLELGDSALYLCASSLEGGRNIQYFGAGTRLSVL.

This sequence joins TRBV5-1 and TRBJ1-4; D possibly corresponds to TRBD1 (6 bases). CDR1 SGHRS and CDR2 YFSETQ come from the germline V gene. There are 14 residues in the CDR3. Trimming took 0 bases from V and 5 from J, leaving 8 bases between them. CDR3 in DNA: TGCGCCAGCAGCTTGGGGACAGCGAATGAAAAACTGTTTTTT. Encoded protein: CASSLGTANEKLFF. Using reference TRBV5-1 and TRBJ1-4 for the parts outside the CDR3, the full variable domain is KAGVTQTPRYLIKTRGQQVTLSCSPISGHRSVSWYQQTPGQGLQFLFEYFSETQRNKGNFPGRFSGRQFSNSRSEMNVSTLELGDSALYLCASSLGTANEKLFFGSGTQLSVL.

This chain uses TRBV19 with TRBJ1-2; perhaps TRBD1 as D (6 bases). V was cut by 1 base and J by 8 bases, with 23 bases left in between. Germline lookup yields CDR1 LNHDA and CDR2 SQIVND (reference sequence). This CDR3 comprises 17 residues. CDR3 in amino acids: CASSIAGPTGQYRGYTF. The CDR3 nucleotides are TGTGCCAGTAGTATAGCCGGGCCCACAGGGCAATACAGGGGCTACACCTTC.

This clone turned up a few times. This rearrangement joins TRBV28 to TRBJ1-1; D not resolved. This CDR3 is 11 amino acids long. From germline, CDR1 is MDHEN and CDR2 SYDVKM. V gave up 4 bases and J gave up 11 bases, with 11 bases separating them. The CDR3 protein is CASSSTITAFF. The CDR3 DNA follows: TGTGCCAGCAGTTCCACCATTACCGCTTTCTTT.

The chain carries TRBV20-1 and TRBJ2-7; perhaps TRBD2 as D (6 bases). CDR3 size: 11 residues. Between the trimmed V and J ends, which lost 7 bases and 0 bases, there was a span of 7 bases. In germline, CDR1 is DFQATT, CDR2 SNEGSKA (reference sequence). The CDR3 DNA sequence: TGCAGTGACGGGAGCTCCTACGAGCAGTACTTC. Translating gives CSDGSSYEQYF.

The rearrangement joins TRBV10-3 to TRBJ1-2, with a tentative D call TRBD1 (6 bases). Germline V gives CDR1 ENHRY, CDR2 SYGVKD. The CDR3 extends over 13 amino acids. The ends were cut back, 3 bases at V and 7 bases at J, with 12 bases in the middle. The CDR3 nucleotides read TGTGCCATCAGTGAAAGGGGGGTCAGTGGCTACACCTTC. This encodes CAISERGVSGYTF.